Below, 24 T cell receptor beta chains from the same sample are listed, as sequenced in a study of blood T cells in healthy people across ages. Together with a sample-barcoded 5' primer, a J-beta primer mix was included in a second PCR lasting about 6 to 11 cycles. TCRdb re-derived calls from the 5' RACE reads in MiXCR, one entry per CDR3 protein. This table has hundreds of thousands of distinct CDR3 sequences, around three fifths appearing once. Sequencing was carried out using blood. These receptors originate from a man aged 40-49 years in good health.

The V gene is TRBV6-6, the J gene TRBJ1-6; tentative D call: TRBD1 (5 bases). The V end was cut by 6 bases, the J end by 7 bases, with 16 bases between. Germline-derived CDR1 and CDR2 are MNHNY and SVGAGI (reference sequence). CDR3 length: 15 residues. The CDR3 loop is CASSQPRGANSPLHF. CDR3 bases: TGTGCCAGCAGCCAACCCCGGGGCGCCAATTCACCCCTCCACTTT.

The CDR3 DNA follows: TGTGCCAGCAGACAGGAGTTCGGGGATACGCAGTATTTT. Translation gives CASRQEFGDTQYF. The J gene is TRBJ2-3, the V gene TRBV7-2, with D possibly being TRBD1 (5 bases). The germline gives CDR1 SGHTA, CDR2 FQGNSA. V was clipped by 6 bases and J by 6 bases, with 13 bases between them. The CDR3 totals 13 residues.

This clonotype was detected only a few times. The chain joins TRBV6-2 or TRBV6-3 to TRBJ2-3; 7 nucleotides align to TRBD2. Germline CDR1 MNHEY, CDR2 SVGEGT. V trimming: 6 bases; J trimming: 6 bases; junction bases outside the gene matches: 6. There are 13 residues in the CDR3. The chain's CDR3 is CASRPSGTDTQYF. CDR3 DNA: TGTGCCAGCAGACCCAGCGGGACTGATACGCAGTATTTT.

CDR3: CSASLGGGNTIYF. As DNA, the CDR3 is TGCAGTGCTAGCCTCGGAGGGGGAAACACCATATATTTT. This chain uses TRBV20-1 with TRBJ1-3; no firm D call. Trimming stripped 3 bases from V and 4 bases from J, with 10 bases between. The CDR3 consists of 13 residues. Germline V gene sequence: CDR1 DFQATT, CDR2 SNEGSKA (reference sequence).

The V call is TRBV4-2, the J call TRBJ2-4, with 15 positions matching TRBD2. This CDR3 is built from 17 residues. Trimming took 4 bases from V and 5 from J; bases not matched to a gene: 6. Germline V gene data show CDR1 as LGHNA and CDR2 as YNFKEQ. CDR3 protein: CASSPGTSGRKENIQYF. The DNA of the CDR3 is TGTGCCAGCAGCCCCGGGACTAGCGGGAGGAAGGAAAACATTCAGTACTTC.

CDR3: CASSQDHKSNQPQYF. CDR3 nucleotide sequence: TGTGCCAGCAGCCAAGATCATAAATCCAATCAGCCCCAGTATTTT. This chain uses TRBV4-2 with TRBJ1-5, with D hard to call. The J call may be wrong; the DNA end is better matched by TRBJ2-3. Germline CDR1 and CDR2: LGHNA and YNFKEQ. This CDR3 comprises 15 residues.

The chain is built from TRBV7-2 and TRBJ1-1, with D hard to call. Germline V gene lookup returns CDR1 SGHTA and CDR2 FQGNSA. This CDR3 has 15 amino acids. The V and J ends lost 3 bases and 1 base respectively, with 12 bases between them. CDR3: CASSFQLPGNTEAFF. CDR3 sequence (DNA): TGTGCCAGCAGCTTCCAACTGCCCGGGAACACTGAAGCTTTCTTT. Using reference TRBV7-2 and TRBJ1-1 for the parts outside the CDR3, the full variable domain is GAGVSQSPSNKVTEKGKDVELRCDPISGHTALYWYRQSLGQGLEFLIYFQGNSAPDKSGLPSDRFSAERTGGSVSTLTIQRTQQEDSAVYLCASSFQLPGNTEAFFGQGTRLTVV.

This chain uses TRBV20-1 with TRBJ2-5; maybe TRBD1 (5 bases). The J call may be incorrect, as the DNA end agrees better with TRBJ2-7. Germline CDR1 and CDR2: DFQATT and SNEGSKA (reference sequence). The CDR3 extends over 14 amino acids. The CDR3: CSARAGGQPHEQYF. The CDR3 DNA sequence: TGCAGTGCTAGAGCAGGCGGACAACCCCACGAGCAGTACTTC.

The chain is built from TRBV28 and TRBJ2-7; 7 bases agree with TRBD1. Trimming took 9 bases from V and 0 from J; bases not matched to a gene: 8. CDR1 MDHEN and CDR2 SYDVKM come from the germline V gene. The CDR3 is made up of 14 amino acids. In DNA, the CDR3 is TGTGCCAGTCAAATCCAGGGGGTCTCCTACGAGCAGTACTTC. It is translated as CASQIQGVSYEQYF. The variable domain in full, completed from reference TRBV28 and TRBJ2-7, reads DVKVTQSSRYLVKRTGEKVFLECVQDMDHENMFWYRQDPGLGLRLIYFSYDVKMKEKGDIPEGYSVSREKKERFSLILESASTNQTSMYLCASQIQGVSYEQYFGPGTRLTVT.

The sample holds a few counts of this clonotype. V gene TRBV21-1 combines with J gene TRBJ2-1; TRBD2 is the table's D call, not checked against the DNA. TRBV21-1 is a recognized pseudogene. The CDR3 has 17 amino acids. DNA for the CDR3: TGTGCCAGCAGCAAAATGTTACGGGAGGGCCGCTACAATGAGCAGTTCTTC. It yields the protein CASSKMLREGRYNEQFF.

V and J are TRBV20-1 and TRBJ1-2; 8 positions match TRBD1. The germline CDR1 and CDR2 sequences are DFQATT and SNEGSKA (reference sequence). The CDR3 is 16 residues long. The junction had 10 bases not matched to a gene; V was cut back by 4 bases and J by 0 bases. CDR3 sequence (DNA): TGCAGTGCTACGGACAGGGTTGAGCTAACTAACTATGGCTACACCTTC. This encodes CSATDRVELTNYGYTF.

This chain uses TRBV7-3 with TRBJ1-1, with D hard to call. V dropped 2 bases and J dropped 0 bases, with 10 bases sitting between them. In germline, CDR1 is SGHTA, CDR2 FQGTGA. The CDR3 consists of 15 residues. The DNA for the CDR3 is TGTGCCAGCAGCTTATCTTCCGGGATGAACACTGAAGCTTTCTTT. This gives the protein CASSLSSGMNTEAFF.

This rearrangement joins TRBV14 to TRBJ2-2; TRBD2 agrees at 8 bases. Germline values: CDR1 SGHDN, CDR2 FVKESK. The CDR3 spans 15 residues. V was clipped by 0 bases and J by 3 bases; unmatched bases: 0. CDR3 sequence (DNA): TGTGCCAGCAGCCAAGAACTAGCGGACACCGGGGAGCTGTTTTTT. It specifies CASSQELADTGELFF.

The genes are TRBV3-1 and TRBJ2-7, with 11 bases aligning to TRBD2. V was pared by 4 bases and J by 10 bases, with 9 bases of the junction left unmatched. The germline V gene has CDR1 LGHDT and CDR2 YNNKEL (reference sequence). CDR3 length equals 14 residues. CDR3 coding DNA: TGTGCCAGCAGCCTTGTAGCGGGAGGGGGCACCCAGTACTTC. This translates into CASSLVAGGGTQYF.

This clonotype came up a few times. V and J are TRBV4-3 and TRBJ2-7; 10 bases line up with TRBD2. Germline V gives CDR1 LGHNA, CDR2 YSLEER. The CDR3 extends over 15 amino acids. V lost 4 bases, J lost 2 bases, and 5 bases stayed unmatched. The chain's CDR3 is CASSLTSGIAYEQYF. The CDR3 nucleotides read TGCGCCAGCAGCCTCACTAGCGGGATAGCCTACGAGCAGTACTTC.

This chain connects TRBV2 to TRBJ2-7; TRBD1 matches at 7 bases. The CDR3 has 14 amino acids. V lost 3 bases to trimming and J lost 3 bases; unmatched junction nucleotides: 5. Germline CDR1 SNHLY, CDR2 FYNNEI. CDR3 coding DNA: TGTGCCAGCAGTGACTGGGACAGCGACTACGAGCAGTACTTC. This sequence encodes CASSDWDSDYEQYF.

The table lists this clonotype with a few counts. The V and J genes are TRBV4-3 and TRBJ2-7, with 12 bases that match TRBD2. V lost 3 bases and J lost 4; bases outside the gene matches: 7. The germline V gene encodes CDR1 LGHNA and CDR2 YSLEER. The CDR3 is made up of 16 amino acids. CDR3 in amino acids: CASSHGLAGNGYEQYF. The CDR3, as DNA: TGCGCCAGCAGCCACGGACTAGCGGGAAACGGTTACGAGCAGTACTTC.

This clonotype was seen a single time. The chain carries TRBV7-2 and TRBJ1-5, with TRBD1 matching over 8 bases. Germline CDR1 reads SGHTA; CDR2 reads FQGNSA. V gave up 8 bases and J gave up 3 bases; unmatched junction bases: 12. The CDR3 length is 16 residues. The CDR3 reads CASGLQGGYVNQPQHF. As DNA, the CDR3 is TGTGCCAGCGGCCTACAGGGGGGATATGTCAATCAGCCCCAGCATTTT.

V usage is TRBV5-6 and J usage is TRBJ2-5; the D is unclear. This CDR3 comprises 14 residues. Trimming shortened V by 5 bases and J by 3 bases, and 14 bases separated the two germline ends. Germline CDR1 and CDR2: SGHDT and YYEEEE. CDR3 in DNA: TGTGCCAGCAGGGATGAAAGGCAAGAAGAGACCCAGTACTTC. It translates to CASRDERQEETQYF.

The rearrangement uses TRBV14 and TRBJ2-5; TRBD1 agrees at 7 bases. Germline lookup yields CDR1 SGHDN and CDR2 FVKESK. The trim removed 2 bases at V and 4 bases at J, leaving 4 bases unmatched. CDR3 length: 14 amino acids. The CDR3 DNA sequence: TGTGCCAGCAGCCAAAGGGGGCCGTCAGAGACCCAGTACTTC. Protein product: CASSQRGPSETQYF.

The chain links TRBV18 to TRBJ2-5; the D is unclear. The CDR3 is 14 residues long. The germline gives CDR1 KGHSH, CDR2 LQKENI. Trimming took 3 bases from V and 0 from J, leaving 8 bases between them. The CDR3 DNA is TGTGCCAGCTCACCCACCACGTACCAAGAGACCCAGTACTTC. Its protein product is CASSPTTYQETQYF.

The gene calls are TRBV7-9 and TRBJ2-7, with a weak D call TRBD2 (5 bases). Trimming removed 7 bases from V and 2 bases from J, with 18 bases in between. CDR1 SEHNR and CDR2 FQNEAQ come from the germline V gene (reference sequence). There are 15 residues in the CDR3. CDR3 coding DNA: TGTGCCAGCACTCCTCCAGCGGCGCTTACCTACGAGCAGTACTTC. Its translation is CASTPPAALTYEQYF. Based on the CDR3 plus reference TRBV7-9 and TRBJ2-7, the full variable domain is DTGVSQNPRHKITKRGQNVTFRCDPISEHNRLYWYRQTLGQGPEFLTYFQNEAQLEKSRLLSDRFSAERPKGSFSTLEIQRTEQGDSAMYLCASTPPAALTYEQYFGPGTRLTVT.

This clonotype occurred a few times. The rearrangement links TRBV4-1 to TRBJ2-1; 16 nucleotides line up with TRBD2. The V segment lost 2 bases and the J segment 8 bases; nucleotides outside the gene matches: 12. The CDR3 is 19 residues long. Germline V gene data show CDR1 as MGHRA and CDR2 as YSYEKL. CDR3 protein: CASSQQPGLAGGGGDEQFF. The CDR3 DNA reads as TGCGCCAGCAGCCAACAACCGGGACTAGCGGGAGGGGGTGGGGATGAGCAGTTCTTC.

This sequence joins TRBV7-2 and TRBJ1-2, with unresolved D. CDR1 and CDR2 (germline): SGHTA, FQGNSA. There are 14 residues in the CDR3. V lost 5 bases to trimming and J lost 1 base, with 11 bases between them. CDR3 protein: CASSGVGSNYGYTF. The CDR3 bases are TGTGCCAGCAGCGGGGTGGGGAGTAACTATGGCTACACCTTC. Full variable domain (remainder filled in from reference TRBV7-2 and TRBJ1-2): GAGVSQSPSNKVTEKGKDVELRCDPISGHTALYWYRQSLGQGLEFLIYFQGNSAPDKSGLPSDRFSAERTGGSVSTLTIQRTQQEDSAVYLCASSGVGSNYGYTFGSGTRLTVV.